This T cell receptor beta chain stems from a study of OX40 agonist ivuxolimab in advanced cancers. Study-level background: Partial responses occurred in three patients (one hepatocellular carcinoma, two cutaneous melanoma).

J was trimmed by 7 bases and V by 7 bases; bases with no gene match: 11. Per the germline V gene, CDR1 is SGHTA and CDR2 is FQGNSA. This CDR3 comprises 14 residues. The data were produced by immunoSEQ multiplex PCR, yet TCRdb's version contains in-frame clones alone and is incomplete. The data contain 60,000 to 80,000 clones, 84% of them singletons. The clonotype originates from an adult with an advanced solid tumor such as melanoma, head and neck, liver or kidney cancer. V usage is TRBV7-2 and J usage is TRBJ2-7, with 9 bases identical to TRBD1. The sample was CD4+ or CD8+ T cells sorted from blood, taken in a trial of the OX40 agonist ivuxolimab. The CDR3 DNA reads TGTGCCAGCACCCCCGGGACAGGGCGTTTGGAGCAGTACTTC. Translated: CASTPGTGRLEQYF.